The T cell receptor beta chain under discussion was sequenced for a study of blood T cell repertoires in COVID-19. The overall study: Samples taken during acute and convalescent COVID-19 were collected in the United States, Italy and Spain. PBMCs, B-cell-depleted T cells, or T cells were the source of the cDNA or gDNA that made up the material.

TCRdb keeps only in-frame clones here, not all; method: immunoSEQ multiplex PCR. The data contain around 21,000 clones, roughly 90% of them singletons. This clone appeared once. The source of this sequence is a woman of 80 years or more with active COVID-19. The sample was peripheral blood.

The CDR3 DNA reads TGTGCCAGCAGTGGAGGGAAGGGAACGGCTTTCTTT. It encodes CASSGGKGTAFF. The V and J genes are TRBV25-1 and TRBJ1-1, with D unresolved. The ends were cut back, 4 bases at V and 11 bases at J, with 14 bases in the middle. This CDR3 is built from 12 residues. Germline CDR1 and CDR2: MGHDK and SYGVNS. Full variable domain (missing parts from reference TRBV25-1 and TRBJ1-1): EADIYQTPRYLVIGTGKKITLECSQTMGHDKMYWYQQDPGMELHLIHYSYGVNSTEKGDLSSESTVSRIRTEHFPLTLESARPSHTSQYLCASSGGKGTAFFGQGTRLTVV.